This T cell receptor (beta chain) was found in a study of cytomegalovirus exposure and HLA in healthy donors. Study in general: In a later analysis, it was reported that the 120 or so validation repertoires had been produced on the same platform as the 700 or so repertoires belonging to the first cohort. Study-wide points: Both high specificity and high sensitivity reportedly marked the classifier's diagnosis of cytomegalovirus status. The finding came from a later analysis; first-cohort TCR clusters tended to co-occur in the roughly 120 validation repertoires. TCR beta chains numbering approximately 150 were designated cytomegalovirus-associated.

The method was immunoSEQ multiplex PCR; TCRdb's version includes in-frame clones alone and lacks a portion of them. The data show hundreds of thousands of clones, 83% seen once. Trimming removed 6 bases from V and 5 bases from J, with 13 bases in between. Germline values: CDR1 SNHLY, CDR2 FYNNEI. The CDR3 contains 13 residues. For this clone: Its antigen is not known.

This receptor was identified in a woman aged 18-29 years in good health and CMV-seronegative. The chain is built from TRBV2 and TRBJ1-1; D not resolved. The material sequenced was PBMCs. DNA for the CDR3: TGTGCCAGCAGCGGGCAGGTGCGGACTGAAGCTTTCTTT. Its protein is CASSGQVRTEAFF.